The 21 T cell receptor beta chains presented below share a single source sample, sequenced in a study of shared clonotypes between healthy human individuals. Selected positively for CCR7 and CD45RO-negative, naive CD8 cells excluded terminally differentiated effector memory CD45RA+ cells. Sequenced by immunoSEQ multiplex PCR; TCRdb stores in-frame clones only, minus some. The data contain about 2.1 million clones, around 95% of them seen just once; the ten biggest clones take up approximately 1.7%. The sample comprised naive CD8+ T cells from PBMCs. The source of these receptors is a man between 18 and 35 years old in good health. Some clones in this sample may be carry-over from other donors' samples.

CDR3 sequence reads: CASSYRWDEQFF. DNA for the CDR3: TGTGCCAGCAGCTATCGATGGGATGAGCAGTTCTTC. The chain has TRBV7-2 and TRBJ2-1, with unresolved D. Germline V gives CDR1 SGHTA, CDR2 FQGNSA. The CDR3 contains 12 residues. The V gene lost 4 bases and the J gene lost 8 bases, with 9 bases spanning the gap.

The chain links TRBV4-1 to TRBJ2-2, with 9 bases identical to TRBD1. Germline values: CDR1 MGHRA, CDR2 YSYEKL. The CDR3 runs 18 residues. V lost 1 base, J lost 5 bases, and 11 bases stayed unmatched. Written as DNA, the CDR3 is TGCGCCAGCAGCCAAGCTTTCCTCGGGACAGGGAATACCGGGGAGCTGTTTTTT. The encoded protein is CASSQAFLGTGNTGELFF.

The chain couples TRBV28 to TRBJ2-4; TRBD1 aligns across 7 bases. The CDR3 consists of 14 residues. V was clipped by 7 bases and J by 9 bases; unmatched bases: 12. Germline lookup yields CDR1 MDHEN and CDR2 SYDVKM. The DNA for the CDR3 is TGTGCCAGCATACCCGGGACAGCCATAGGCATTCAGTACTTC. This translates into CASIPGTAIGIQYF.

The chain combines TRBV6-5 with TRBJ1-1; possibly TRBD1 for D (5 bases). The V end was cut by 4 bases, the J end by 5 bases, with 14 bases between. The length of the CDR3 is 14 residues. CDR1 and CDR2 (germline): MNHEY, SVGAGI. The CDR3 loop is CASSFRGGYTEAFF. The CDR3 DNA reads TGTGCCAGCAGTTTTAGGGGCGGGTATACTGAAGCTTTCTTT.

This clone was found once. V and J are TRBV5-4 and TRBJ1-1, with D tentatively TRBD1 (5 bases). Deletions cut 9 bases from V and 2 bases from J, with 14 bases between. The CDR3 contains 13 residues. Looked up from germline, CDR1 is SGHNT and CDR2 is YYREEE (reference sequence). In DNA form, the CDR3 reads TGTGCCACCTCTGACAGTCTTAACACTGAAGCTTTCTTT. Amino acids: CATSDSLNTEAFF.

The rearrangement uses TRBV28 and TRBJ2-2; TRBD1 agrees at 7 bases. V trimming: 2 bases; J trimming: 4 bases; junction bases outside the gene matches: 7. From germline, CDR1 is MDHEN and CDR2 SYDVKM. The CDR3 covers 16 residues. The DNA for the CDR3 is TGTGCCAGCAGTTTAAACCACAGGGGAATCACCGGGGAGCTGTTTTTT. Translated: CASSLNHRGITGELFF.

CDR3 region: CASSLLGQAFEQYF. The CDR3 DNA reads as TGTGCCAGCAGCTTACTAGGACAGGCCTTCGAGCAGTACTTC. The V call is TRBV7-8, the J call TRBJ2-7, with TRBD1 identical over 7 bases. The length of the CDR3 is 14 residues. V lost 2 bases and J lost 6; bases outside the gene matches: 7. Germline CDR1 reads SGHVS; CDR2 reads FQNEAQ.

J is TRBJ1-5 and V is TRBV28, with D hard to call. The germline CDR1 and CDR2 sequences are MDHEN and SYDVKM. The length of the CDR3 is 15 residues. Trimming cost V 2 bases and J 6 bases, with 14 bases left between them. CDR3 loop: CASSLNWAGSQPQHF. The DNA of the CDR3 is TGTGCCAGCAGTTTAAACTGGGCGGGAAGTCAGCCCCAGCATTTT.

V and J are TRBV12-5 and TRBJ2-2; D is possibly TRBD1 (6 bases). The V end was cut by 6 bases, the J end by 8 bases, with 10 bases between. This CDR3 is 12 amino acids long. The V gene's germline CDR1 is LGHNT and CDR2 FRNRAP. The CDR3 spells CASGQGSGELFF. The CDR3 DNA sequence: TGTGCTAGTGGACAGGGTTCAGGGGAGCTGTTTTTT.

In this sample, this clone turned up once. The chain is built from TRBV5-1 and TRBJ2-7; D is perhaps TRBD2 (6 bases). CDR1 SGHRS and CDR2 YFSETQ come from the germline V gene. V was cut by 3 bases and J by 4 bases, with 11 bases left in between. This CDR3 spans 13 amino acids. DNA for the CDR3: TGCGCCAGCAGCTCAAGACTAGATTACGAGCAGTACTTC. Its protein product is CASSSRLDYEQYF.

V and J are TRBV7-9 and TRBJ2-2, with a possible D match to TRBD2 (6 bases). Trimming removed 11 bases at V and 4 bases at J, with 14 bases between. This CDR3 region has 13 residues. From germline, CDR1 is SEHNR and CDR2 FQNEAQ (reference sequence). This CDR3 reads CAPGETGTGELFF. DNA of the CDR3: TGTGCCCCGGGGGAGACGGGCACCGGGGAGCTGTTTTTT.

V gene TRBV9 combines with J gene TRBJ1-2; D is unclear. This CDR3 is built from 15 residues. CDR1 is SGDLS, CDR2 YYNGEE, per germline. Between the trimmed V and J ends, which lost 3 bases and 7 bases, there was a span of 19 bases. The CDR3 region has the DNA TGTGCCAGCAGCGCCCCCTCTGGGGAGGGAGTTGGCTACACCTTC. Amino acid sequence: CASSAPSGEGVGYTF.

The V call is TRBV7-2, the J call TRBJ1-2; perhaps TRBD1 as D (5 bases). From germline, CDR1 is SGHTA and CDR2 FQGNSA. With 2 bases removed from V and 4 bases from J, the gap between germline ends came to 11 bases. The CDR3 is 14 amino acids. CDR3 sequence reads: CASSLWDPLYGYTF. As DNA, the CDR3 is TGTGCCAGCAGCTTATGGGACCCGCTCTATGGCTACACCTTC.

The chain combines TRBV2 with TRBJ1-5; 9 bases agree with TRBD1. The CDR3 spans 17 residues. Germline-derived CDR1 and CDR2 are SNHLY and FYNNEI. Germline trimming cut 3 bases from V and 1 base from J; bases unmatched to any gene: 7. CDR3 in amino acids: CASSDRDRDISNQPQHF. DNA for the CDR3: TGTGCCAGCAGTGACCGGGACAGGGACATAAGCAATCAGCCCCAGCATTTT. Full variable domain (missing parts from reference TRBV2 and TRBJ1-5): EPEVTQTPSHQVTQMGQEVILRCVPISNHLYFYWYRQILGQKVEFLVSFYNNEISEKSEIFDDQFSVERPDGSNFTLKIRSTKLEDSAMYFCASSDRDRDISNQPQHFGDGTRLSIL.

The CDR3, as DNA: TGTGCCAGCAGCTTCCCGACTAGCGCGAACTACGAGCAGTACTTC. Translated: CASSFPTSANYEQYF. The rearrangement uses TRBV5-4 and TRBJ2-7, with 8 bases identical to TRBD2. Germline assignment: CDR1 SGHNT and CDR2 YYREEE (reference sequence). Trimming took 2 bases from V and 3 from J; bases not matched to a gene: 7. This CDR3 contains 15 residues.

The V gene is TRBV6-5, the J gene TRBJ2-1, with a tentative D call TRBD1 (6 bases). This CDR3 spans 16 amino acids. V shed 4 bases and J shed 3 bases, with 16 bases lying between them. CDR1 MNHEY and CDR2 SVGAGI come from the germline V gene. CDR3 in DNA: TGTGCCAGCAGTTTAGGGGGATTTGGCAACTACAATGAGCAGTTCTTC. This sequence encodes CASSLGGFGNYNEQFF.

This chain uses TRBV11-2 with TRBJ2-1; 11 bases map to TRBD2. The CDR3 covers 16 residues. The germline gives CDR1 SGHAT, CDR2 FQNNGV. V was clipped by 5 bases and J by 8 bases; unmatched bases: 11. CDR3 sequence: CASSDIAGGWIYEQFF. Here the CDR3 DNA reads TGTGCCAGCAGCGATATAGCGGGGGGGTGGATTTATGAGCAGTTCTTC.

V gene TRBV16 combines with J gene TRBJ2-1, with D perhaps TRBD1 (5 bases). Germline-derived CDR1 and CDR2 are KGHSY and FQNENV. CDR3 length equals 18 residues. The germline V and J ends were trimmed by 0 bases and 3 bases, with 18 bases remaining between them. The DNA for the CDR3 is TGTGCCAGCAGCCAATCCCCGTCCGACAGCTACTACTACAATGAGCAGTTCTTC. Its translation: CASSQSPSDSYYYNEQFF. The variable domain in full, completed from reference TRBV16 and TRBJ2-1, reads GEEVAQTPKHLVRGEGQKAKLYCAPIKGHSYVFWYQQVLKNEFKFLISFQNENVFDETGMPKERFSAKCLPNSPCSLEIQATKLEDSAVYFCASSQSPSDSYYYNEQFFGPGTRLTVL.

The gene calls are TRBV7-8 and TRBJ1-2; D gene uncertain. CDR3 size: 15 residues. V lost 5 bases and J 0 bases, leaving 13 bases between the germline ends. Germline loops: CDR1 SGHVS, CDR2 FQNEAQ. The CDR3 protein is CASSINSAANYGYTF. The CDR3 DNA sequence: TGTGCCAGCAGCATAAACTCGGCAGCTAACTATGGCTACACCTTC.

This chain's CDR3 is CASSEQGELYEQEKLFF. CDR3 nucleotides: TGTGCCAGCAGTGAACAGGGGGAGCTATATGAGCAGGAAAAACTGTTTTTT. V gene TRBV6-1 combines with J gene TRBJ1-4, with TRBD1 matching over 7 bases. There are 17 residues in the CDR3. V was pared by 2 bases and J by 8 bases, with 14 bases of the junction left unmatched. CDR1 and CDR2 (germline): MNHNS, SASEGT.

This sequence joins TRBV6-4 and TRBJ2-7; D ambiguous. Germline CDR1 is MRHNA and CDR2 is SNTAGT. The ends were cut back, 2 bases at V and 2 bases at J, with 7 bases in the middle. There are 13 residues in the CDR3. The DNA of the CDR3 is TGTGCCAGCAGTGACAACAAGCCCTACGAGCAGTACTTC. Its translation is CASSDNKPYEQYF.